What follows are 32 T cell receptor beta chains derived from one specimen sequenced in a study of blood T cell repertoires in COVID-19. Some clones are missing from TCRdb's copy, which holds only in-frame ones; the method was immunoSEQ multiplex PCR. Altogether about 280,000 clones are present, roughly 80% being singletons, with the ten largest covering approximately 5%. Sequencing was done on a sample of PBMCs or T cells enriched from blood (not recorded which). These receptors all stem from a middle-aged man who had been exposed to COVID-19.

The rearrangement links TRBV10-3 to TRBJ1-6, with D tentatively TRBD1 (5 bases). The CDR3 loop spans 12 amino acids. Trimming pared 7 bases from V and 7 bases from J, leaving 8 bases between. From germline, CDR1 is ENHRY and CDR2 SYGVKD. CDR3 DNA sequence: TGTGCCATCAAGGGGAGGAATTCACCCCTCCACTTT. It yields the protein CAIKGRNSPLHF.

This clone has just one count. This sequence joins TRBV27 and TRBJ2-7; no reliable D call. The CDR3 totals 14 residues. Trimming shortened V by 2 bases and J by 1 base, and 9 bases separated the two germline ends. CDR1 is MNHEY and CDR2 is SMNVEV in the germline V gene (reference sequence). The DNA of the CDR3 is TGTGCCAGCAGTTTACTCAGAGGTTCCTACGAGCAGTACTTC. This codes for CASSLLRGSYEQYF.

The V call is TRBV3-1 (or the pseudogene TRBV3-2), the J call TRBJ2-1; the D gene is possibly TRBD2 (5 bases). V dropped 5 bases and J dropped 10 bases, with 15 bases sitting between them. CDR3 size: 13 residues. Germline V gene data show CDR1 as LGHDT and CDR2 as YNNKEL (reference sequence). For the CDR3, the DNA is TGTGCCAGCAGCGCCTCAACTCGGAGGGAGCAGTTCTTC. Translated, it gives CASSASTRREQFF.

J is TRBJ2-7 and V is TRBV20-1; TRBD2 might be the D (6 bases). The CDR3 is 13 residues long. V lost 3 bases and J 0 bases, leaving 9 bases between the germline ends. Germline loops: CDR1 DFQATT, CDR2 SNEGSKA (reference sequence). CDR3 sequence (DNA): TGCAGTGCTAGTCCCGGGAGCTCCTACGAGCAGTACTTC. Translated: CSASPGSSYEQYF.

This clone was detected a few times. The genes are TRBV27 and TRBJ1-6; TRBD1 matches 7 bases. Per the germline V gene, CDR1 is MNHEY and CDR2 is SMNVEV (reference sequence). The CDR3 extends over 15 amino acids. The V and J ends lost 6 bases and 5 bases, in that order; junction bases with no gene match: 7. The CDR3 sequence: CASRQFQGDNSPLHF. CDR3 nucleotide sequence: TGTGCCAGCAGACAATTCCAGGGGGATAATTCACCCCTCCACTTT.

There are a few counts of this clone. The CDR3 bases are TGTGCCAGCAGCCCTGGACAGGTGAGAACTGAAGCTTTCTTT. Protein: CASSPGQVRTEAFF. The chain links TRBV7-2 to TRBJ1-1; 7 nucleotides match TRBD1. The CDR3 runs to 14 residues. The V segment lost 5 bases and the J segment 5 bases; nucleotides outside the gene matches: 8. CDR1 is SGHTA and CDR2 is FQGNSA in the germline V gene.

The chain has TRBV18 and TRBJ2-2; 9 nucleotides line up with TRBD2. The trim removed 3 bases at V and 6 bases at J, leaving 8 bases unmatched. CDR3 size: 16 residues. Per germline, CDR1 KGHSH and CDR2 LQKENI. For the CDR3, the DNA is TGTGCCAGCTCACCTGTGGGACTAGCAAGCGCCGGGGAGCTGTTTTTT. Amino acid sequence: CASSPVGLASAGELFF.

V usage is TRBV18 and J usage is TRBJ1-6; 8 bases are a match to TRBD1. Germline V gives CDR1 KGHSH, CDR2 LQKENI. CDR3 length: 15 residues. V lost 8 bases to trimming and J lost 7 bases; unmatched junction nucleotides: 10. CDR3 protein: CASRPGQGVNSPLHF. The CDR3 DNA is TGTGCCAGCAGACCAGGACAGGGAGTAAATTCACCCCTCCACTTT.

The chain combines TRBV6-5 with TRBJ2-1; 15 bases agree with TRBD2. This CDR3 is 15 amino acids long. In germline, CDR1 is MNHEY, CDR2 SVGAGI. The junction had 8 bases not matched to a gene; V was cut back by 8 bases and J by 9 bases. CDR3 nucleotide sequence: TGTGCCAGCGGCGGGACTAGCGGGAGGAGGGGTGAGCAGTTCTTC. Translation: CASGGTSGRRGEQFF.

This clone was counted between two and nine times. The chain couples TRBV6-6 to TRBJ1-5, with D possibly being TRBD1 (6 bases). Trimming pared 6 bases from V and 5 bases from J, leaving 8 bases between. Germline V gene lookup returns CDR1 MNHNY and CDR2 SVGAGI (reference sequence). The CDR3 sequence is 12 residues long. The CDR3 region has the DNA TGTGCCAGCAGCAGACAGGATCAGCCCCAGCATTTT. It specifies CASSRQDQPQHF.

The rearrangement links TRBV27 to TRBJ2-1; 8 nucleotides align to TRBD2. The trim removed 4 bases at V and 8 bases at J, leaving 13 bases unmatched. Germline lookup yields CDR1 MNHEY and CDR2 SMNVEV (reference sequence). The CDR3 extends over 16 amino acids. CDR3: CASSWASGSPSDEQFF. The CDR3 coding sequence is TGTGCCAGCAGTTGGGCAAGCGGGAGTCCATCCGATGAGCAGTTCTTC.

The V gene is TRBV18, the J gene TRBJ2-1, with TRBD2 matching over 9 bases. This CDR3 has 19 amino acids. Germline assignment: CDR1 KGHSH and CDR2 LQKENI. V lost 0 bases to trimming and J lost 0 bases; unmatched junction nucleotides: 9. DNA for the CDR3: TGTGCCAGCTCACCACCGCTCGCGGGAGGGCTTAGCTCCTACAATGAGCAGTTCTTC. It yields the protein CASSPPLAGGLSSYNEQFF.

The chain combines TRBV27 with TRBJ1-2; D is possibly TRBD1 (6 bases). Trimming took off 3 bases at V and 4 bases at J, with 12 bases between the two ends. This CDR3 region has 14 residues. Per the germline V gene, CDR1 is MNHEY and CDR2 is SMNVEV (reference sequence). The CDR3 DNA sequence: TGTGCCAGCAGTTTTGGGACACCTCTCTATGGCTACACCTTC. Translated: CASSFGTPLYGYTF.

V gene TRBV7-2 combines with J gene TRBJ2-5; D might be TRBD2 (6 bases). Germline loops: CDR1 SGHTA, CDR2 FQGNSA. Trimming cost V 5 bases and J 5 bases, with 30 bases left between them. The CDR3 is 19 residues long. CDR3 nucleotide sequence: TGTGCCAGCAGCGACCACTGGCCGGGACTTCTTTCGGGTGCGGAGACCCAGTACTTC. This translates into CASSDHWPGLLSGAETQYF. Supplemented by reference TRBV7-2 and TRBJ2-5, the full variable domain reads GAGVSQSPSNKVTEKGKDVELRCDPISGHTALYWYRQSLGQGLEFLIYFQGNSAPDKSGLPSDRFSAERTGGSVSTLTIQRTQQEDSAVYLCASSDHWPGLLSGAETQYFGPGTRLLVL.

The chain uses TRBV5-8 and TRBJ2-2; D gene unclear. This CDR3 is built from 13 residues. The V gene lost 0 bases and the J gene lost 5 bases, with 5 bases spanning the gap. CDR1 SGHTS and CDR2 YDEGEE come from the germline V gene. The CDR3 region is CASSLGRTGELFF. In DNA, the CDR3 is TGTGCCAGCAGCTTGGGCCGGACCGGGGAGCTGTTTTTT.

The chain combines TRBV5-4 with TRBJ2-7; TRBD2 might be the D (5 bases). V was trimmed by 4 bases and J by 2 bases, leaving 10 bases between them. The CDR3 extends over 13 amino acids. Germline V gene sequence: CDR1 SGHNT, CDR2 YYREEE (reference sequence). The CDR3 nucleotides are TGTGCCAGCAGCAGCGGTCTGACCTACGAGCAGTACTTC. Its protein is CASSSGLTYEQYF.

The chain joins TRBV7-9 to TRBJ2-7, with D perhaps matching TRBD2 (5 bases). CDR1 and CDR2 (germline): SEHNR, FQNEAQ (reference sequence). The CDR3 length is 11 residues. The V end was cut by 4 bases, the J end by 7 bases, with 8 bases between. The CDR3 here is CASSSQREQYF. CDR3 nucleotide sequence: TGTGCCAGCAGCTCACAGCGGGAGCAGTACTTC.

The V gene is TRBV4-1, the J gene TRBJ1-2, with 10 bases identical to TRBD1. CDR3 size: 19 residues. Trimming removed 0 bases from V and 3 bases from J; junction bases left unmatched: 13. The germline gives CDR1 MGHRA, CDR2 YSYEKL. The CDR3 DNA is TGCGCCAGCAGCCAAGATCCCACACCCACCGGGACAGGGGACTATGGCTACACCTTC. Translated, it gives CASSQDPTPTGTGDYGYTF.

CDR3 in amino acids: CASSIVWTSGRRSTDTQYF. The DNA of the CDR3 is TGTGCCAGTAGTATAGTTTGGACTAGCGGGAGGCGAAGCACAGATACGCAGTATTTT. The chain recombines TRBV19 with TRBJ2-3, with TRBD2 identical over 14 bases. Germline V lookup: CDR1 LNHDA, CDR2 SQIVND (reference sequence). V lost 1 base, J lost 0 bases, and 6 bases stayed unmatched. The CDR3 totals 19 residues. The complete variable domain, with remaining parts taken from reference TRBV19 and TRBJ2-3, reads DGGITQSPKYLFRKEGQNVTLSCEQNLNHDAMYWYRQDPGQGLRLIYYSQIVNDFQKGDIAEGYSVSREKKESFPLTVTSAQKNPTAFYLCASSIVWTSGRRSTDTQYFGPGTRLTVL.

The chain combines TRBV19 with TRBJ2-2; tentatively, D is TRBD1 (6 bases). This CDR3 is built from 14 residues. Trimming took off 5 bases at V and 4 bases at J, with 11 bases between the two ends. CDR1 LNHDA and CDR2 SQIVND come from the germline V gene (reference sequence). In DNA form, the CDR3 reads TGTGCCAGTAGTTCGAGCAGGGGCACCGGGGAGCTGTTTTTT. Amino acid sequence: CASSSSRGTGELFF. Drawing the rest from reference TRBV19 and TRBJ2-2, the complete variable domain is DGGITQSPKYLFRKEGQNVTLSCEQNLNHDAMYWYRQDPGQGLRLIYYSQIVNDFQKGDIAEGYSVSREKKESFPLTVTSAQKNPTAFYLCASSSSRGTGELFFGEGSRLTVL.

V is TRBV5-1 and J is TRBJ2-7; 10 bases fit TRBD1. The CDR3 totals 14 residues. J was trimmed by 3 bases and V by 4 bases; bases with no gene match: 4. CDR1 is SGHRS and CDR2 is YFSETQ in the germline V gene. CDR3 in amino acids: CASSPGTGDYEQYF. The CDR3 DNA sequence: TGCGCCAGCAGCCCAGGGACAGGGGACTACGAGCAGTACTTC.

V and J are TRBV6-7 and TRBJ2-1, with 8 bases fitting TRBD2. TRBV6-7 is an ORF for which the function is uncertain. V gave up 9 bases and J gave up 1 base; unmatched junction bases: 14. The length of the CDR3 is 17 residues. The CDR3 DNA sequence: TGTGCCAGAGGTTCTAGTGGGCGGGAGGAATCCTACAATGAGCAGTTCTTC. Amino acids: CARGSSGREESYNEQFF.

J is TRBJ2-3 and V is TRBV5-4, with 7 bases that match TRBD2. The germline V gene has CDR1 SGHNT and CDR2 YYREEE (reference sequence). The CDR3 runs to 14 residues. V gave up 2 bases and J gave up 2 bases; unmatched junction bases: 2. The CDR3, as DNA: TGTGCCAGCAGCTTAGCGGGATTCACAGATACGCAGTATTTT. Its translation is CASSLAGFTDTQYF.

The rearrangement links TRBV29-1 to TRBJ2-2; 7 bases are shared with TRBD1. Unmatched junction bases numbered 2, after V lost 4 bases and J lost 3 bases. This CDR3 region has 13 residues. Looked up from germline, CDR1 is SQVTM and CDR2 is ANQGSEA. The CDR3 region has the DNA TGCAGCGTTGCAGGACAGGACACCGGGGAGCTGTTTTTT. It specifies CSVAGQDTGELFF.

In regard to this clone: Additional DNA sequences in this sample encode the identical CDR3. The CDR3 coding sequence is TGCGCCAGCAGCTTGGCCGGGGGTAACACTGAAGCTTTCTTT. It translates to CASSLAGGNTEAFF. The rearrangement links TRBV5-1 to TRBJ1-1; perhaps TRBD1 as D (5 bases). The CDR3 has 14 residues. The germline V and J ends were trimmed by 0 bases and 2 bases, with 8 bases remaining between them. The germline gives CDR1 SGHRS, CDR2 YFSETQ. Based on the CDR3 plus reference TRBV5-1 and TRBJ1-1, the full variable domain is KAGVTQTPRYLIKTRGQQVTLSCSPISGHRSVSWYQQTPGQGLQFLFEYFSETQRNKGNFPGRFSGRQFSNSRSEMNVSTLELGDSALYLCASSLAGGNTEAFFGQGTRLTVV.

J is TRBJ2-7 and V is TRBV6-5, with 13 bases lining up with TRBD2. Germline V gene sequence: CDR1 MNHEY, CDR2 SVGAGI. The CDR3 has 15 amino acids. V dropped 6 bases and J dropped 2; count of bases not matched to a gene: 4. CDR3 protein: CASSPGLAGTYEQYF. The CDR3 bases are TGTGCCAGCAGCCCGGGACTAGCGGGAACCTACGAGCAGTACTTC.

The chain couples TRBV27 to TRBJ2-1; 9 bases map to TRBD1. V lost 3 bases and J lost 3; bases outside the gene matches: 9. From germline, CDR1 is MNHEY and CDR2 SMNVEV (reference sequence). This CDR3 has 17 amino acids. CDR3 sequence (DNA): TGTGCCAGCAGTTTCCAGGGGTGGGACAGGGTCTACAATGAGCAGTTCTTC. Translating it yields CASSFQGWDRVYNEQFF.

The V and J genes are TRBV5-1 and TRBJ2-3, with 9 positions matching TRBD2. CDR3 size: 14 residues. CDR1 and CDR2 (germline): SGHRS, YFSETQ. V was pared by 4 bases and J by 4 bases, with 4 bases of the junction left unmatched. CDR3 nucleotides: TGCGCCAGCAGCCATAGCGGGGGCGCAGATACGCAGTATTTT. Residues: CASSHSGGADTQYF.

The chain carries TRBV4-1 and TRBJ2-5; tentative D call: TRBD2 (6 bases). The CDR3 consists of 16 residues. The germline V gene encodes CDR1 MGHRA and CDR2 YSYEKL. V was cut by 1 base and J by 2 bases, with 14 bases left in between. This chain's CDR3 is CASSQVGGSAQETQYF. DNA of the CDR3: TGCGCCAGCAGCCAAGTAGGAGGGAGCGCTCAAGAGACCCAGTACTTC.

The rearrangement uses TRBV10-1 and TRBJ1-1; perhaps TRBD1 as D (5 bases). The CDR3 length is 14 residues. V lost 6 bases to trimming and J lost 10 bases, with 21 bases between them. CDR1 WNHNN and CDR2 SYGVQD come from the germline V gene (reference sequence). Here the CDR3 reads CASSYSAQGPGAFF. The CDR3, as DNA: TGCGCCAGCAGCTACTCGGCGCAGGGTCCCGGAGCTTTCTTT.

The chain recombines TRBV29-1 with TRBJ1-2; no reliable D call. The length of the CDR3 is 13 residues. Germline V gene lookup returns CDR1 SQVTM and CDR2 ANQGSEA. Trimming removed 0 bases at V and 4 bases at J, with 9 bases between. CDR3 coding DNA: TGCAGCGTTGAAGACAGCGATTTCTATGGCTACACCTTC. Its protein is CSVEDSDFYGYTF.

The chain carries TRBV3-1 (or the pseudogene TRBV3-2) and TRBJ1-2; 8 nucleotides align to TRBD1. With V trimmed by 3 bases and J by 4 bases, 10 bases remained unmatched. CDR1 LGHDT and CDR2 YNNKEL come from the germline V gene (reference sequence). This CDR3 is 16 amino acids long. In nucleotides, the CDR3 is TGTGCCAGCAGCCAGAATACCGGGACAGGCGTCTATGGCTACACCTTC. It codes for CASSQNTGTGVYGYTF.